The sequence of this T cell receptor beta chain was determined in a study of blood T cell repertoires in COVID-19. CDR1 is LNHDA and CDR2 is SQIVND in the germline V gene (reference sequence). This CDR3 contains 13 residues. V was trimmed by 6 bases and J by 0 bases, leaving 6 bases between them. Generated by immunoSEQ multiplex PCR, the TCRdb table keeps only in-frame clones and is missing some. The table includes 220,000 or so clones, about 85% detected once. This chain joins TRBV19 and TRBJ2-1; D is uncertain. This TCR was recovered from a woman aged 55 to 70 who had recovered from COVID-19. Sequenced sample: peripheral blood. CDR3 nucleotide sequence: TGTGCCAGTAGGAGGAGCTCCTACAATGAGCAGTTCTTC. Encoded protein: CASRRSSYNEQFF.